This TCR beta chain appears in the sequencing data of a study of shared clonotypes between healthy human individuals. At the level of the study: Plates per donor: three CD4 naive, three CD4 memory, two CD8 naive, one CD8 memory.

Method: immunoSEQ multiplex PCR; TCRdb's copy keeps in-frame clones and lacks some. The sample holds fewer than 200,000 clones, 65% to 70% seen once. J lost 2 bases, V lost 6 bases, and 7 bases had no gene match. The CDR3 length is 15 residues. Germline lookup yields CDR1 MDHEN and CDR2 SYDVKM. The source of this sequence is a man aged 25 to 40 in good health. Sequenced input: memory CD4+ T cells sorted from blood. Subset in this sample: CD45RA-negative fraction. The genes are TRBV28 and TRBJ2-3; 8 positions match TRBD2. This chain's CDR3 is CASRVAGRFTDTQYF. The CDR3, as DNA: TGTGCCAGCAGGGTAGCGGGACGGTTCACAGATACGCAGTATTTT.